One sample yielded the 32 T cell receptor beta chains listed below, sequenced in a study of blood T cell repertoires in COVID-19. Here immunoSEQ multiplex PCR was the method, and the copy in TCRdb shows in-frame clones only, minus some. In the table there are around 250,000 clones, around 80% of which are singletons. The sequenced sample consisted of PBMCs or T cells enriched from blood (not recorded which). Receptors were obtained from a man in his forties or fifties who had been exposed to COVID-19.

The rearrangement joins TRBV2 to TRBJ2-3; 8 nucleotides agree with TRBD1. J was trimmed by 0 bases and V by 7 bases; bases with no gene match: 6. The germline V gene has CDR1 SNHLY and CDR2 FYNNEI. This CDR3 is built from 15 residues. In nucleotides, the CDR3 is TGTGCCAGCAAATGGGACAGGTCTAGCACAGATACGCAGTATTTT. Translation: CASKWDRSSTDTQYF.

V usage is TRBV9 and J usage is TRBJ2-7, with TRBD2 as a possible D gene (5 bases). The germline V and J ends were trimmed by 0 bases and 3 bases, with 13 bases remaining between them. The CDR3 covers 15 residues. Germline lookup yields CDR1 SGDLS and CDR2 YYNGEE. CDR3 residues: CASSVGTLPLYEQYF. In DNA form, the CDR3 reads TGTGCCAGCAGCGTAGGGACTTTACCCCTCTACGAGCAGTACTTC. Filled out from reference TRBV9 and TRBJ2-7, the complete variable domain reads DSGVTQTPKHLITATGQRVTLRCSPRSGDLSVYWYQQSLDQGLQFLIQYYNGEERAKGNILERFSAQQFPDLHSELNLSSLELGDSALYFCASSVGTLPLYEQYFGPGTRLTVT.

This sequence joins TRBV13 and TRBJ2-7, with 10 bases matching TRBD2. With 2 bases clipped from V and 4 bases from J, the junction kept 11 bases outside the gene matches. The CDR3 is 17 amino acids. Germline V CDR1 and CDR2: PRHDT, FYEKMQ (reference sequence). This CDR3 is CASSLFPSGRKRYEQYF. Written as DNA, the CDR3 is TGTGCCAGCAGCTTATTTCCTAGCGGGAGAAAGAGGTACGAGCAGTACTTC. Combining the CDR3 with reference TRBV13 and TRBJ2-7 gives the whole variable domain AAGVIQSPRHLIKEKRETATLKCYPIPRHDTVYWYQQGPGQDPQFLISFYEKMQSDKGSIPDRFSAQQFSDYHSELNMSSLELGDSALYFCASSLFPSGRKRYEQYFGPGTRLTVT.

This chain connects TRBV11-2 to TRBJ2-6; D ambiguous. In germline, CDR1 is SGHAT, CDR2 FQNNGV. The CDR3 covers 14 residues. V lost 4 bases and J lost 2, with 6 bases in between. The chain's CDR3 is CASSSYTGANVLTF. The CDR3 DNA follows: TGTGCCAGCAGCTCGTATACTGGGGCCAACGTCCTGACTTTC.

This clone was counted a few times. The CDR3 nucleotides are TGCGCCAGCAGTGGCGGGAGTACCCATGAGCAGTTCTTC. Its translation is CASSGGSTHEQFF. The gene calls are TRBV10-1 and TRBJ2-1; 7 nucleotides match TRBD2. The V and J ends lost 4 bases and 8 bases, in that order; junction bases with no gene match: 5. The CDR3 has 13 amino acids. The V gene's germline CDR1 is WNHNN and CDR2 SYGVQD (reference sequence).

The chain uses TRBV7-8 and TRBJ1-2; TRBD1 agrees at 7 bases. After removal of 5 bases from V and 3 bases from J, the junction contained 9 bases not matched to a gene. The CDR3 is 15 amino acids. Germline V gene lookup returns CDR1 SGHVS and CDR2 FQNEAQ. The CDR3 is CASSPPTGWDYGYTF. The CDR3 DNA reads TGTGCCAGCAGCCCCCCGACAGGGTGGGACTATGGCTACACCTTC.

The CDR3 nucleotides read TGTGCCAGCAGCCTAACCGACTACCGAATGACCGGACTAGCGGGGAAAGAGACCCAGTACTTC. Amino acid sequence: CASSLTDYRMTGLAGKETQYF. J is TRBJ2-5 and V is TRBV4-2, with TRBD2 matching over 12 bases. Germline CDR1 is LGHNA and CDR2 is YNFKEQ. This CDR3 spans 21 amino acids. Trimming cost V 4 bases and J 3 bases; bases outside gene matches: 21.

This clone was detected a few times. V gene TRBV18 combines with J gene TRBJ1-4, with unresolved D. The CDR3 is 11 amino acids. V was trimmed by 6 bases and J by 10 bases, leaving 9 bases between them. Germline V CDR1 and CDR2: KGHSH, LQKENI. The CDR3 loop is CASSPSGKLFF. DNA of the CDR3: TGTGCCAGCTCCCCGTCAGGAAAACTGTTTTTT. The full variable domain, its missing parts supplied by reference TRBV18 and TRBJ1-4, is NAGVMQNPRHLVRRRGQEARLRCSPMKGHSHVYWYRQLPEEGLKFMVYLQKENIIDESGMPKERFSAEFPKEGPSILRIQQVVRGDSAAYFCASSPSGKLFFGSGTQLSVL.

The chain is built from TRBV19 and TRBJ2-5; TRBD2 aligns across 9 bases. The CDR3 loop spans 12 amino acids. Germline V gives CDR1 LNHDA, CDR2 SQIVND (reference sequence). V lost 7 bases, J lost 5 bases, and 2 bases stayed unmatched. CDR3 region: CASTAGGETQYF. CDR3 coding DNA: TGTGCCAGTACCGCGGGAGGGGAGACCCAGTACTTC.

The chain couples TRBV30 to TRBJ1-1; no reliable D call. Trimming pared 0 bases from V and 1 base from J, leaving 18 bases between. Looked up from germline, CDR1 is GTSNPN and CDR2 is SVGIG (reference sequence). The CDR3 is 17 residues long. DNA of the CDR3: TGTGCCTGGAGTGTTGCGGGGTCGACCCCGGCGAACACTGAAGCTTTCTTT. This gives the protein CAWSVAGSTPANTEAFF. The full variable domain, with the rest looked up from reference TRBV30 and TRBJ1-1, is SQTIHQWPATLVQPVGSPLSLECTVEGTSNPNLYWYRQAAGRGLQLLFYSVGIGQISSEVPQNLSASRPQDRQFILSSKKLLLSDSGFYLCAWSVAGSTPANTEAFFGQGTRLTVV.

This clone was counted a single time. This rearrangement joins TRBV29-1 to TRBJ1-2, with 7 bases identical to TRBD1. Trimming took 8 bases from V and 3 from J; bases not matched to a gene: 9. The germline gives CDR1 SQVTM, CDR2 ANQGSEA. The CDR3 loop spans 13 amino acids. CDR3 coding DNA: TGCAGCATAAACAGGGGTCTCGACTATGGCTACACCTTC. As protein: CSINRGLDYGYTF.

The chain has TRBV11-2 and TRBJ2-3; TRBD1 agrees at 9 bases. Germline V gives CDR1 SGHAT, CDR2 FQNNGV. The CDR3 has 15 residues. Trimming cost V 5 bases and J 1 base; bases outside gene matches: 4. CDR3 protein: CASSRGDRGTDTQYF. DNA of the CDR3: TGTGCCAGCAGCAGGGGGGACAGGGGCACAGATACGCAGTATTTT. Full variable domain (remainder filled in from reference TRBV11-2 and TRBJ2-3): EAGVAQSPRYKIIEKRQSVAFWCNPISGHATLYWYQQILGQGPKLLIQFQNNGVVDDSQLPKDRFSAERLKGVDSTLKIQPAKLEDSAVYLCASSRGDRGTDTQYFGPGTRLTVL.

The V and J genes are TRBV10-1 and TRBJ2-7; 8 bases map to TRBD1. Unmatched junction bases numbered 2, after V lost 5 bases and J lost 2 bases. Per the germline V gene, CDR1 is WNHNN and CDR2 is SYGVQD (reference sequence). The CDR3 consists of 13 residues. CDR3 sequence: CASSPGQAYEQYF. The CDR3 bases are TGCGCCAGCAGTCCGGGACAGGCCTACGAGCAGTACTTC.

V and J are TRBV5-4 and TRBJ2-1, with 8 positions matching TRBD2. With V trimmed by 4 bases and J by 6 bases, 12 bases remained unmatched. Looked up from germline, CDR1 is SGHNT and CDR2 is YYREEE (reference sequence). The CDR3 extends over 16 amino acids. The DNA of the CDR3 is TGTGCCAGCAGCCAGAGAAGTGGACTAGCTCTCAATGAGCAGTTCTTC. Protein product: CASSQRSGLALNEQFF.

The rearrangement uses TRBV7-8 and TRBJ2-1; 10 nucleotides match TRBD2. The CDR3 length is 15 residues. Germline CDR1 is SGHVS and CDR2 is FQNEAQ. J was trimmed by 6 bases and V by 1 base; bases with no gene match: 3. CDR3 sequence reads: CASSLEGTSANEQFF. The DNA of the CDR3 is TGTGCCAGCAGCTTAGAAGGGACTAGCGCCAATGAGCAGTTCTTC. Supplemented by reference TRBV7-8 and TRBJ2-1, the full variable domain reads GAGVSQSPRYKVAKRGQDVALRCDPISGHVSLFWYQQALGQGPEFLTYFQNEAQLDKSGLPSDRFFAERPEGSVSTLKIQRTQQEDSAVYLCASSLEGTSANEQFFGPGTRLTVL.

The chain has TRBV5-1 and TRBJ2-3; D ambiguous. This CDR3 region has 15 residues. CDR1 and CDR2 (germline): SGHRS, YFSETQ. Trimming took off 0 bases at V and 1 base at J, with 9 bases between the two ends. Written as DNA, the CDR3 is TGCGCCAGCAGCTTGGGGTCGGTGGGCACAGATACGCAGTATTTT. Translating it yields CASSLGSVGTDTQYF.

CDR3 in DNA: TGTGCCAGCTCACCACCTACCGGACAGGGAGAAGAGACCCAGTACTTC. The encoded protein is CASSPPTGQGEETQYF. The V call is TRBV18, the J call TRBJ2-5; TRBD1 agrees at 8 bases. CDR3 length: 16 residues. V dropped 0 bases and J dropped 3; count of bases not matched to a gene: 6. The V gene's germline CDR1 is KGHSH and CDR2 LQKENI.

This clone was counted many times. The CDR3 DNA reads as TGTGCCAGCAGCGTTCTCAGGTCGGAGCTGTTTTTT. This sequence encodes CASSVLRSELFF. The gene calls are TRBV2 and TRBJ2-2; D gene unclear. V lost 6 bases and J lost 10, with 12 bases in between. This CDR3 region has 12 residues. CDR1 SNHLY and CDR2 FYNNEI come from the germline V gene.

The rearrangement uses TRBV5-1 and TRBJ2-1; D unclear. Per germline, CDR1 SGHRS and CDR2 YFSETQ. The CDR3 covers 17 residues. V lost 1 base and J 9 bases, leaving 23 bases between the germline ends. CDR3 protein: CASSLNSAVLSSGEQFF. The CDR3 nucleotides read TGCGCCAGCAGCTTGAACTCTGCAGTTCTTTCTTCGGGTGAGCAGTTCTTC.

The rearrangement uses TRBV19 and TRBJ2-2; 7 bases are shared with TRBD1. V was clipped by 3 bases and J by 4 bases; unmatched bases: 5. Germline CDR1 reads LNHDA; CDR2 reads SQIVND (reference sequence). The length of the CDR3 is 15 residues. The CDR3 DNA sequence: TGTGCCAGTAGTATGCCGACAGGGACCACCGGGGAGCTGTTTTTT. This sequence encodes CASSMPTGTTGELFF.

This chain joins TRBV27 and TRBJ2-7, with TRBD2 as a possible D gene (5 bases). This CDR3 is built from 15 residues. The V gene's germline CDR1 is MNHEY and CDR2 SMNVEV (reference sequence). The V gene lost 5 bases and the J gene lost 2 bases, with 16 bases spanning the gap. CDR3 loop: CASSPRTGPTYEQYF. Written as DNA, the CDR3 is TGTGCCAGCAGTCCCCGGACTGGACCAACCTACGAGCAGTACTTC.

With regard to this clone: The sample carries other DNA sequences with the same CDR3. The chain joins TRBV19 to TRBJ1-1, with TRBD1 matching over 7 bases. This CDR3 comprises 13 residues. V was clipped by 9 bases and J by 10 bases; unmatched bases: 14. Germline CDR1 is LNHDA and CDR2 is SQIVND (reference sequence). This CDR3 is CASQTGSYSVAFF. The CDR3 nucleotides are TGTGCCAGCCAGACAGGGAGCTATTCGGTAGCTTTCTTT.

The genes are TRBV2 and TRBJ1-3; D remains unclear. This CDR3 comprises 15 residues. Trimming pared 1 base from V and 4 bases from J, leaving 11 bases between. Germline-derived CDR1 and CDR2 are SNHLY and FYNNEI. The CDR3 region is CASSEEIPGGNTIYF. The CDR3 DNA sequence: TGTGCCAGCAGTGAAGAGATCCCCGGGGGAAACACCATATATTTT. Combining the CDR3 with reference TRBV2 and TRBJ1-3 gives the whole variable domain EPEVTQTPSHQVTQMGQEVILRCVPISNHLYFYWYRQILGQKVEFLVSFYNNEISEKSEIFDDQFSVERPDGSNFTLKIRSTKLEDSAMYFCASSEEIPGGNTIYFGEGSWLTVV.

The chain employs TRBV15 and TRBJ2-5; D may be TRBD1 (6 bases). The CDR3 is 18 amino acids. Germline CDR1 is LNHNV and CDR2 is YYDKDF (reference sequence). V was clipped by 0 bases and J by 2 bases, with 19 bases between them. CDR3 in amino acids: CATSRDRPGAVYQETQYF. The CDR3 DNA sequence: TGTGCCACCAGCAGAGACCGACCAGGGGCGGTATATCAAGAGACCCAGTACTTC.

A word on this clone: In the same sample, other DNA sequences code for this CDR3. For the CDR3, the DNA is TGTGCCAGCAGTTTAGGACAGGGCTACGAGCAGTACTTC. Protein sequence: CASSLGQGYEQYF. V usage is TRBV12-3 or TRBV12-4 and J usage is TRBJ2-7, with TRBD1 matching over 7 bases. The CDR3 loop spans 13 amino acids. Trimming at V came to 1 base and at J to 3 bases, leaving 0 bases not matched to a gene.

This clone occurred a few times. The V and J genes are TRBV5-5 and TRBJ2-2; TRBD1 matches 10 bases. V dropped 4 bases and J dropped 3; count of bases not matched to a gene: 3. The CDR3 totals 15 residues. Germline CDR1 SGHKS, CDR2 YYEKEE (reference sequence). The CDR3 DNA follows: TGTGCCAGCAGCACAGGGACAGGGGACACCGGGGAGCTGTTTTTT. Translating it yields CASSTGTGDTGELFF.

V and J are TRBV5-5 and TRBJ1-6; TRBD1 is a possible D gene (6 bases). CDR3 length: 16 amino acids. V was clipped by 0 bases and J by 1 base, with 8 bases between them. The germline V gene encodes CDR1 SGHKS and CDR2 YYEKEE (reference sequence). Written as DNA, the CDR3 is TGTGCCAGCAGCTTGGCTGGGACATCCTATAATTCACCCCTCCACTTT. Its translation: CASSLAGTSYNSPLHF.

The rearrangement uses TRBV30 and TRBJ2-3; a weak D match, TRBD1 (6 bases). The ends were cut back, 1 base at V and 4 bases at J, with 21 bases in the middle. Germline values: CDR1 GTSNPN, CDR2 SVGIG (reference sequence). CDR3 length: 17 residues. As DNA, the CDR3 is TGTGCCTGGAGTGAGTTCCCCATCGTGAAGGGGGCAGATACGCAGTATTTT. This translates into CAWSEFPIVKGADTQYF.

This clone was found once. Other DNA sequences from this sample encode an identical CDR3 as well. The chain recombines TRBV10-3 with TRBJ1-2; no definite D call. Germline V CDR1 and CDR2: ENHRY, SYGVKD. The CDR3 has 14 residues. V lost 3 bases, J lost 2 bases, and 10 bases lay in between. CDR3 sequence: CAISESTPNYGYTF. In DNA, the CDR3 is TGTGCCATCAGTGAATCGACACCAAACTATGGCTACACCTTC.

This chain connects TRBV28 to TRBJ1-2; D might be TRBD1 (5 bases). CDR1 is MDHEN and CDR2 is SYDVKM in the germline V gene. Between the trimmed V and J ends, which lost 5 bases and 1 base, there was a span of 20 bases. CDR3 length equals 17 residues. CDR3 sequence: CASSRKNLGQHNYGYTF. Here the CDR3 DNA reads TGTGCCAGCAGTCGGAAAAACCTGGGGCAGCATAACTATGGCTACACCTTC.

V usage is TRBV30 and J usage is TRBJ2-6; possible D gene TRBD1, 6 bases. The germline V and J ends were trimmed by 5 bases and 4 bases, with 21 bases remaining between them. The germline V gene encodes CDR1 GTSNPN and CDR2 SVGIG (reference sequence). This CDR3 region has 17 residues. In DNA form, the CDR3 reads TGTGCCTGGGGGATAGGACAGCTCTGGGCCGGGGCCAACGTCCTGACTTTC. Amino acid sequence: CAWGIGQLWAGANVLTF. The variable domain in full, with the rest retrieved from reference TRBV30 and TRBJ2-6, is SQTIHQWPATLVQPVGSPLSLECTVEGTSNPNLYWYRQAAGRGLQLLFYSVGIGQISSEVPQNLSASRPQDRQFILSSKKLLLSDSGFYLCAWGIGQLWAGANVLTFGAGSRLTVL.

The chain employs TRBV2 and TRBJ1-6, with D perhaps TRBD1 (5 bases). The CDR3 covers 13 residues. Per germline, CDR1 SNHLY and CDR2 FYNNEI. Trimming left V 7 bases short and J 10 bases short, with 14 bases between. CDR3 coding DNA: TGTGCCAGCATTTACGGGGGAGAATCACCCCTCCACTTT. It codes for CASIYGGESPLHF.